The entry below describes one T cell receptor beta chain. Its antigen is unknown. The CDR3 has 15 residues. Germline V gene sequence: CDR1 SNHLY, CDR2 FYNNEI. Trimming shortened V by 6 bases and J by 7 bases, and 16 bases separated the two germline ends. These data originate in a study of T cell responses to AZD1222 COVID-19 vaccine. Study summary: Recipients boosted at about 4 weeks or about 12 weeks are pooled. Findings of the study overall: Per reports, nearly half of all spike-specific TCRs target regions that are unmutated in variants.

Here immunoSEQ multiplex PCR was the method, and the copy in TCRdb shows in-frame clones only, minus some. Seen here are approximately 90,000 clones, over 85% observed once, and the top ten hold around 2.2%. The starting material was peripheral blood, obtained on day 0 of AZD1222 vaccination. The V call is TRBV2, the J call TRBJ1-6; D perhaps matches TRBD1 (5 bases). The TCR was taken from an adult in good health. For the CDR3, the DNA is TGTGCCAGCAGGCCCCAGGGTAATAAGAATTCACCCCTCCACTTT. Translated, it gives CASRPQGNKNSPLHF.